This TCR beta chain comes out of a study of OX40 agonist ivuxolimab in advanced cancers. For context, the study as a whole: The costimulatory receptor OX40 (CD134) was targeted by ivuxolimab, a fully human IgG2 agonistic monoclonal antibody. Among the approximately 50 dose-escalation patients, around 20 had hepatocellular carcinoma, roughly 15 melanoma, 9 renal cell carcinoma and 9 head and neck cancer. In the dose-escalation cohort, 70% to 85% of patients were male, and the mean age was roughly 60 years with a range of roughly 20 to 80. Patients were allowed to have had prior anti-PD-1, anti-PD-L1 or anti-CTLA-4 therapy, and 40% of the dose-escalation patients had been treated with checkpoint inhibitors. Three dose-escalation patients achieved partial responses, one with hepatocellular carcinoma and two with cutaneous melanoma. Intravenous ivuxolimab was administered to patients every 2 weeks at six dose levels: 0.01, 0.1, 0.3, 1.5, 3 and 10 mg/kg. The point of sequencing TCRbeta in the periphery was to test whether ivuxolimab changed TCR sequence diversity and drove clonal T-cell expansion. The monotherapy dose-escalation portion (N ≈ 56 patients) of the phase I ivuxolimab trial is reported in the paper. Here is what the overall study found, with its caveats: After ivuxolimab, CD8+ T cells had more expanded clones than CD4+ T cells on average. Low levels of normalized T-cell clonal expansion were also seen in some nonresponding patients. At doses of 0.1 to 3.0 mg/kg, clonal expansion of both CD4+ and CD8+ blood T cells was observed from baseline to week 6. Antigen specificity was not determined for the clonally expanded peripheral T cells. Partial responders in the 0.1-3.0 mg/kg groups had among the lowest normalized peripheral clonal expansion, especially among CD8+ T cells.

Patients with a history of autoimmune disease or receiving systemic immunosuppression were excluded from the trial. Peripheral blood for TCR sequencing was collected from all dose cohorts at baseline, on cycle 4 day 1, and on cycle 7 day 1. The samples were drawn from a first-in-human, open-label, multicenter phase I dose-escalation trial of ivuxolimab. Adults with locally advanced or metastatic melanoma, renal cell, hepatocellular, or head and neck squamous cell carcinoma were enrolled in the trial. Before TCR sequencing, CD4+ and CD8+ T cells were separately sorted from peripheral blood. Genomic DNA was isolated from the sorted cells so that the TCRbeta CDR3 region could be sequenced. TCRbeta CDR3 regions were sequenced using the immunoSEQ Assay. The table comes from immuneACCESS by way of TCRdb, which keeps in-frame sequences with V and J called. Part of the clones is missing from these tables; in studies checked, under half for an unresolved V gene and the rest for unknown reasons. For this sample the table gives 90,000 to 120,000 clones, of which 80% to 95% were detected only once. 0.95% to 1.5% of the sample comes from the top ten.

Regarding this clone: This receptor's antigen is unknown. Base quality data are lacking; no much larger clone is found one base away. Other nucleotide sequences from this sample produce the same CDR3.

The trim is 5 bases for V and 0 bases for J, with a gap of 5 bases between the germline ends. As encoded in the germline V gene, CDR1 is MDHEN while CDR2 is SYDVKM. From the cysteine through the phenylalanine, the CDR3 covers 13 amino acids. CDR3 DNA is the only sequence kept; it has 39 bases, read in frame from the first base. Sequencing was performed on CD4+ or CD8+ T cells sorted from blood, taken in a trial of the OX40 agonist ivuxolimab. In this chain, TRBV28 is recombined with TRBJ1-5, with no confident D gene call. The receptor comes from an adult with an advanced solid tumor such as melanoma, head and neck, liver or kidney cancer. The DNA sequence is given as TGTGCCAGCAGTCGCGATAGCAATCAGCCCCAGCATTTT. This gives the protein CASSRDSNQPQHF.